The 22 T cell receptor beta chains below all came from one sample that was sequenced in a study of blood T cell repertoires in COVID-19. Clones were sequenced by immunoSEQ multiplex PCR, and TCRdb holds only the in-frame ones, with some missing. This table holds 67,000 or so clones, approximately 83% found once. Sequences were obtained from peripheral blood. All receptors derive from a man in his 70s with acute or convalescent COVID-19.

The V call is TRBV2, the J call TRBJ2-1; D not certain. Per the germline V gene, CDR1 is SNHLY and CDR2 is FYNNEI. The CDR3 extends over 14 amino acids. V gave up 8 bases and J gave up 4 bases, with 15 bases separating them. CDR3 residues: CASFDTLLYNEQFF. CDR3 coding DNA: TGTGCCAGCTTCGACACACTCCTTTACAATGAGCAGTTCTTC.

Remarks on this clone: Other DNA sequences within the sample encode an identical CDR3. This chain connects TRBV19 to TRBJ1-2; TRBD1 matches 11 bases. J gave up 4 bases and V 3 bases, and 4 bases lay outside the gene matches. The CDR3 spans 15 residues. CDR1 is LNHDA and CDR2 is SQIVND in the germline V gene (reference sequence). CDR3 coding DNA: TGTGCCAGTAGTATTGCCGGGACAGGGGGCTATGGCTACACCTTC. Protein sequence: CASSIAGTGGYGYTF.

This clone appeared a single time. The chain links TRBV11-3 to TRBJ2-5; 16 bases match TRBD2. The germline gives CDR1 SGHNT, CDR2 YENEEA. With V trimmed by 5 bases and J by 5 bases, 5 bases remained unmatched. The CDR3 is 16 amino acids. The CDR3 DNA is TGTGCCAGCAGCCCAGGGACTAGCGGGAGGGTCGAGACCCAGTACTTC. Translation: CASSPGTSGRVETQYF.

This clone was seen more than once but under ten times. J is TRBJ2-2 and V is TRBV24-1, with 9 bases that match TRBD2. CDR1 is KGHDR and CDR2 is SFDVKD in the germline V gene. The CDR3 totals 17 residues. Unmatched junction bases numbered 4, after V lost 3 bases and J lost 0 bases. The CDR3 protein is CATSDRGGRANTGELFF. CDR3 nucleotide sequence: TGTGCCACCAGTGATCGGGGCGGGAGGGCGAACACCGGGGAGCTGTTTTTT.

The CDR3 DNA is TGCGCCAGCAGCTCCCGGACAGGAGTGAACACTGAAGCTTTCTTT. Protein sequence: CASSSRTGVNTEAFF. The J gene is TRBJ1-1, the V gene TRBV4-1; 7 bases match TRBD1. Germline loops: CDR1 MGHRA, CDR2 YSYEKL. The CDR3 sequence is 15 residues long. Trimming removed 5 bases from V and 0 bases from J; junction bases left unmatched: 6.

The chain carries TRBV27 and TRBJ1-2; TRBD1 matches 8 bases. The CDR3 totals 16 residues. The trim removed 2 bases at V and 0 bases at J, leaving 5 bases unmatched. The germline V gene encodes CDR1 MNHEY and CDR2 SMNVEV (reference sequence). DNA for the CDR3: TGTGCCAGCAGTTTAAAGGGACAGGATCCTAACTATGGCTACACCTTC. Translated: CASSLKGQDPNYGYTF.

The chain has TRBV19 and TRBJ1-4, with a possible D match to TRBD1 (6 bases). The CDR3 has 11 residues. V lost 3 bases, J lost 16 bases, and 12 bases lay in between. CDR1 and CDR2 (germline): LNHDA, SQIVND (reference sequence). CDR3: CASSILDRRFF. The CDR3 DNA sequence: TGTGCCAGTAGTATTCTGGACAGAAGGTTTTTT.

This chain connects TRBV28 to TRBJ1-3; 8 bases line up with TRBD1. V was clipped by 5 bases and J by 2 bases; unmatched bases: 5. The CDR3 contains 15 residues. Germline CDR1 MDHEN, CDR2 SYDVKM. For the CDR3, the DNA is TGTGCCAGCAGTGTGGGACAGGCTGCTGGAAACACCATATATTTT. It translates to CASSVGQAAGNTIYF.

The chain combines TRBV27 with TRBJ1-1, with D unclear. Trimming took 3 bases from V and 1 from J, leaving 6 bases between them. The CDR3 spans 13 residues. CDR1 and CDR2 (germline): MNHEY, SMNVEV (reference sequence). CDR3 sequence: CASSFRANTEAFF. CDR3 nucleotides: TGTGCCAGCAGTTTTCGAGCGAACACTGAAGCTTTCTTT.

This clone was seen a handful of times. The rearrangement uses TRBV6-5 and TRBJ1-2; 7 positions match TRBD1. The V gene's germline CDR1 is MNHEY and CDR2 SVGAGI. The CDR3 is made up of 16 amino acids. Losses at the gene ends were 4 bases for V and 4 bases for J; bases not matched to a gene: 12. This CDR3 reads CASSFNPGQTIYGYTF. CDR3 nucleotide sequence: TGTGCCAGCAGTTTCAACCCGGGACAGACGATCTATGGCTACACCTTC.

This chain joins TRBV5-8 and TRBJ2-5, with D unresolved. The germline V gene has CDR1 SGHTS and CDR2 YDEGEE. The germline V and J ends were trimmed by 1 base and 0 bases, with 7 bases remaining between them. The CDR3 runs to 14 residues. The CDR3 here is CASSLTVYQETQYF. CDR3 in DNA: TGTGCCAGCAGCTTGACAGTGTACCAAGAGACCCAGTACTTC.

The rearrangement uses TRBV28 and TRBJ1-1; D possibly corresponds to TRBD1 (6 bases). This CDR3 has 15 residues. CDR1 is MDHEN, CDR2 SYDVKM, per germline. Trimming stripped 6 bases from V and 4 bases from J, with 18 bases between. The DNA of the CDR3 is TGTGCCAGCAGCCAAACAGGCCGAGGGGGCACTGAAGCTTTCTTT. It translates to CASSQTGRGGTEAFF.

The chain combines TRBV7-9 with TRBJ1-1, with D perhaps matching TRBD1 (6 bases). Germline CDR1 is SEHNR and CDR2 is FQNEAQ (reference sequence). The CDR3 runs to 14 residues. The V gene lost 2 bases and the J gene lost 10 bases, with 17 bases spanning the gap. The CDR3 protein is CASSLSRTETTAFF. In nucleotides, the CDR3 is TGTGCCAGCAGCTTATCAAGGACAGAGACTACAGCTTTCTTT.

The rearrangement joins TRBV5-1 to TRBJ1-3, with unresolved D. The CDR3 runs 14 residues. Trimming took 1 base from V and 0 from J, leaving 5 bases between them. In germline, CDR1 is SGHRS, CDR2 YFSETQ. Here the CDR3 reads CASSLTSSGNTIYF. The CDR3 bases are TGCGCCAGCAGCTTGACAAGCTCTGGAAACACCATATATTTT.

The CDR3 nucleotides read TGTGCCAGCAGCTTAGAGATGGGAGGTGGAAACACCATATATTTT. This encodes CASSLEMGGGNTIYF. The chain uses TRBV7-9 and TRBJ1-3; D remains ambiguous. Germline V gives CDR1 SEHNR, CDR2 FQNEAQ (reference sequence). This CDR3 has 15 residues. V was pared by 1 base and J by 3 bases, with 10 bases between.

V and J are TRBV2 and TRBJ1-1; D uncertain. The V gene lost 7 bases and the J gene lost 0 bases, with 12 bases spanning the gap. Per germline, CDR1 SNHLY and CDR2 FYNNEI. The CDR3 covers 14 residues. The CDR3 protein is CASKTGYMNTEAFF. CDR3 in DNA: TGTGCCAGCAAAACGGGGTACATGAACACTGAAGCTTTCTTT.

The chain links TRBV28 to TRBJ1-1; D gene ambiguous. The CDR3 totals 14 residues. CDR1 MDHEN and CDR2 SYDVKM come from the germline V gene. Deletions cut 5 bases from V and 2 bases from J, with 12 bases between. CDR3 nucleotide sequence: TGTGCCAGCAGTCTACCCCGGGATAACACTGAAGCTTTCTTT. Protein: CASSLPRDNTEAFF.

V usage is TRBV3-1 (or the pseudogene TRBV3-2) and J usage is TRBJ2-3, with 11 bases matching TRBD1. The germline V gene encodes CDR1 LGHDT and CDR2 YNNKEL (reference sequence). The V segment lost 4 bases and the J segment 6 bases; nucleotides outside the gene matches: 6. The CDR3 has 15 residues. CDR3 in amino acids: CASSPGQGAGDTQYF. DNA for the CDR3: TGTGCCAGCAGCCCAGGACAGGGGGCCGGGGATACGCAGTATTTT.

V and J are TRBV7-3 and TRBJ2-3; 8 bases match TRBD1. The CDR3 has 16 residues. Germline V gene sequence: CDR1 SGHTA, CDR2 FQGTGA. J gave up 1 base and V 3 bases, and 6 bases lay outside the gene matches. Here the CDR3 reads CASSLTGATGTDTQYF. The DNA of the CDR3 is TGTGCCAGCAGCTTGACAGGGGCAACCGGCACAGATACGCAGTATTTT.

The J gene is TRBJ2-7, the V gene TRBV21-1; TRBD1 reflects the table's D call only, with no check against the DNA. TRBV21-1 is labeled a pseudogene. The CDR3 runs 15 residues. In DNA form, the CDR3 reads TGTGCCAGCAACCCCTGGCACAGGGTGAGCTACGAGCAGTACTTC. Protein product: CASNPWHRVSYEQYF.

V gene TRBV19 combines with J gene TRBJ2-1; 8 bases align to TRBD2. J was trimmed by 3 bases and V by 6 bases; bases with no gene match: 4. Germline V gives CDR1 LNHDA, CDR2 SQIVND (reference sequence). This CDR3 has 14 residues. CDR3 region: CASRLTSGYNEQFF. CDR3 nucleotide sequence: TGTGCCAGTAGGCTAACTAGCGGCTACAATGAGCAGTTCTTC. The complete variable domain, with remaining parts taken from reference TRBV19 and TRBJ2-1, reads DGGITQSPKYLFRKEGQNVTLSCEQNLNHDAMYWYRQDPGQGLRLIYYSQIVNDFQKGDIAEGYSVSREKKESFPLTVTSAQKNPTAFYLCASRLTSGYNEQFFGPGTRLTVL.

The rearrangement joins TRBV5-1 to TRBJ2-7; D is possibly TRBD2 (6 bases). CDR1 is SGHRS, CDR2 YFSETQ, per germline. The CDR3 spans 14 residues. Deletions cut 3 bases from V and 3 bases from J, with 13 bases between. Here the CDR3 reads CASSSRGTLYEQYF. DNA for the CDR3: TGCGCCAGCAGCTCCCGGGGGACCCTCTACGAGCAGTACTTC.